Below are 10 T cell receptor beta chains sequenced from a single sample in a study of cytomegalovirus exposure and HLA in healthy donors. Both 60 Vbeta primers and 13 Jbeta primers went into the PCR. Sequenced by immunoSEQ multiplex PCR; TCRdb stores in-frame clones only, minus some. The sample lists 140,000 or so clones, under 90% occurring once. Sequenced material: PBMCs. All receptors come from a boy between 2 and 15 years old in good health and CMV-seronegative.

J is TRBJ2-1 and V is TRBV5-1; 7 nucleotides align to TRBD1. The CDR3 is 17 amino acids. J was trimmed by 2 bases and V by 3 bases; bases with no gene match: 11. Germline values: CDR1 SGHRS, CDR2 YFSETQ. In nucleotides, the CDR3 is TGCGCCAGCAGCTCCTTACCCACAGGGGTGGCCTACAATGAGCAGTTCTTC. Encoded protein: CASSSLPTGVAYNEQFF.

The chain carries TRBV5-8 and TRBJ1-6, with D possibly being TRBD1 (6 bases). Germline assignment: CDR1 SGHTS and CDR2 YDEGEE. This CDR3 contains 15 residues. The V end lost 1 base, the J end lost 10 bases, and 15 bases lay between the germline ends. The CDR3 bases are TGTGCCAGCAGCTTGATCGACAGGCCCCGCTCACCCCTCCACTTT. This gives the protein CASSLIDRPRSPLHF.

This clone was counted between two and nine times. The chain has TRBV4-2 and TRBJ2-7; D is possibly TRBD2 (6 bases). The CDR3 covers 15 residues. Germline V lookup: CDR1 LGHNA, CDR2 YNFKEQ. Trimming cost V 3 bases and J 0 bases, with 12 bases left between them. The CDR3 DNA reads TGTGCCAGCAGCCAGGAGCGGGCCAGCTCCTACGAGCAGTACTTC. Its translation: CASSQERASSYEQYF.

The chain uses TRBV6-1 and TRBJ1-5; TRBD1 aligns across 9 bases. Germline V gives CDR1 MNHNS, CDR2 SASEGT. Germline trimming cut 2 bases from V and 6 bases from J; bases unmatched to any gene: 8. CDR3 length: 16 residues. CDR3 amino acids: CASSERGQGSRQPQHF. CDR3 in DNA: TGTGCCAGCAGTGAAAGGGGACAGGGATCACGTCAGCCCCAGCATTTT.

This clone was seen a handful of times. This CDR3 is CASSPAEGLFF. The CDR3 nucleotides are TGTGCCAGCAGCCCCGCCGAGGGTTTGTTTTTT. The V gene is TRBV2, the J gene TRBJ1-4, with D hard to call. Germline lookup yields CDR1 SNHLY and CDR2 FYNNEI. The CDR3 covers 11 residues. The V end was cut by 6 bases, the J end by 15 bases, with 14 bases between. The complete variable domain, with remaining parts taken from reference TRBV2 and TRBJ1-4, reads EPEVTQTPSHQVTQMGQEVILRCVPISNHLYFYWYRQILGQKVEFLVSFYNNEISEKSEIFDDQFSVERPDGSNFTLKIRSTKLEDSAMYFCASSPAEGLFFGSGTQLSVL.

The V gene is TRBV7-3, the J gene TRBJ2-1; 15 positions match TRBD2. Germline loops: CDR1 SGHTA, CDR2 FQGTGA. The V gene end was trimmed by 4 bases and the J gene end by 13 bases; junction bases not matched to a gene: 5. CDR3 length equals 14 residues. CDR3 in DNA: TGTGCCAGCAGCTGGGGACTAGCGGGAGGATCCCAGTTCTTC. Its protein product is CASSWGLAGGSQFF.

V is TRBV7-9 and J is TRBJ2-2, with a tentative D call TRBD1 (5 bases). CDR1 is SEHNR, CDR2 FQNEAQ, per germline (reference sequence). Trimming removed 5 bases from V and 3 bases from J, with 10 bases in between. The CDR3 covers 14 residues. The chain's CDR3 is CASSLLGHTGELFF. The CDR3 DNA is TGTGCCAGCAGCCTTTTGGGGCACACCGGGGAGCTGTTTTTT.

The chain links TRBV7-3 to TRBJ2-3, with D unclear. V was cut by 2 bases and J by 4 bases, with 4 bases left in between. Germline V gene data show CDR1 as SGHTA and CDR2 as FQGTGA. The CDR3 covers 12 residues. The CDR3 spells CASSLESDTQYF. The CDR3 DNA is TGTGCCAGCAGCTTAGAGTCAGATACGCAGTATTTT.

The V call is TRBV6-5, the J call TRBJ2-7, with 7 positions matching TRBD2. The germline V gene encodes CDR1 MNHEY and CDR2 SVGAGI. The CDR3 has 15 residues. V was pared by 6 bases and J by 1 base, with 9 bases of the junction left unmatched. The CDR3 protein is CASRIKAGISYEQYF. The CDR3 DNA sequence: TGTGCCAGCAGGATTAAAGCGGGGATTTCCTACGAGCAGTACTTC.

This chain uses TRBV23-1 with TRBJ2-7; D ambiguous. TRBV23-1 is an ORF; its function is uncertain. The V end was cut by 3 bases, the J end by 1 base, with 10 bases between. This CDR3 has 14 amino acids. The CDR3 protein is CASSHPVESYEQYF. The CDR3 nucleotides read TGCGCCAGCAGTCACCCGGTTGAATCCTACGAGCAGTACTTC.